This T cell receptor (beta chain) was identified in a study of cytomegalovirus exposure and HLA in healthy donors. Across the study: From about 179 million T cells, an earlier analysis saw roughly 110 million unique TCR beta sequences.

Turning to this clone: The antigen is not known.

Points from the study as a whole: A later analysis linked about 17,000 TCR beta sequences to HLA alleles at 0.05 false discovery rate.

Vbeta (60) and Jbeta (13) primers were used in the PCR. Here immunoSEQ multiplex PCR was the method, and the copy in TCRdb shows in-frame clones only, minus some. The repertoire holds hundreds of thousands of clones, roughly 82% seen once, with 4.5% to 7% in the top ten. With 2 bases removed from V and 4 bases from J, the gap between germline ends came to 14 bases. The length of the CDR3 is 15 residues. CDR1 MNHNY and CDR2 SVGAGI come from the germline V gene (reference sequence). Sample: PBMCs. The receptor's source is a man aged 40-49 years in good health and CMV-seropositive. The rearrangement joins TRBV6-6 to TRBJ1-2; a possible D gene is TRBD1 (5 bases). In nucleotides, the CDR3 is TGTGCCAGCAGTTACGGGGCAGGCCCAGGCTATGGCTACACCTTC. Its protein is CASSYGAGPGYGYTF.